This entry lists 20 T cell receptor beta chains sequenced from one sample in a study of cytomegalovirus exposure and HLA in healthy donors. In the PCR, 60 Vbeta and 13 Jbeta primers were used. Sequenced by immunoSEQ multiplex PCR; TCRdb stores in-frame clones only, minus some. The sample has 100,000 or so clones; around 80% are singletons. Sequenced input: PBMCs. These receptors were collected from a man aged 18 to 30 in good health and CMV-seronegative.

This clone was seen more than once but under ten times. This chain links TRBV6-1 with TRBJ1-5, with a possible D match to TRBD1 (5 bases). V was shortened by 2 bases and J by 2 bases, with 10 bases between the two germline ends. The length of the CDR3 is 15 residues. Germline assignment: CDR1 MNHNS and CDR2 SASEGT. CDR3: CASSEYGGGNQPQHF. CDR3 bases: TGTGCCAGCAGTGAATACGGGGGTGGCAATCAGCCCCAGCATTTT.

The rearrangement uses TRBV10-2 and TRBJ2-7; TRBD2 agrees at 9 bases. J was trimmed by 2 bases and V by 8 bases; bases with no gene match: 10. Germline values: CDR1 WSHSY, CDR2 SAAADI. The CDR3 runs to 15 residues. The CDR3 protein is CASVLGGRDPYEQYF. The CDR3 DNA follows: TGCGCCAGCGTCCTGGGCGGGAGGGATCCCTACGAGCAGTACTTC.

The chain has TRBV19 and TRBJ1-5, with TRBD1 matching over 8 bases. The CDR3 sequence is 15 residues long. Germline CDR1 is LNHDA and CDR2 is SQIVND (reference sequence). With 7 bases clipped from V and 4 bases from J, the junction kept 9 bases outside the gene matches. The CDR3 bases are TGTGCCAGTAAACGCCTCCGGGACAGGAATCAGCCCCAGCATTTT. Amino acid sequence: CASKRLRDRNQPQHF. The complete variable domain, with remaining parts taken from reference TRBV19 and TRBJ1-5, reads DGGITQSPKYLFRKEGQNVTLSCEQNLNHDAMYWYRQDPGQGLRLIYYSQIVNDFQKGDIAEGYSVSREKKESFPLTVTSAQKNPTAFYLCASKRLRDRNQPQHFGDGTRLSIL.

The chain couples TRBV5-1 to TRBJ2-7; 9 bases match TRBD1. Trimming at V came to 5 bases and at J to 0 bases, leaving 9 bases not matched to a gene. The CDR3 length is 16 residues. Germline V CDR1 and CDR2: SGHRS, YFSETQ. Here the CDR3 reads CASRKPPGQGSYEQYF. DNA for the CDR3: TGCGCCAGCAGAAAACCTCCGGGACAGGGCTCCTACGAGCAGTACTTC. The full variable domain, completed using reference TRBV5-1 and TRBJ2-7, is KAGVTQTPRYLIKTRGQQVTLSCSPISGHRSVSWYQQTPGQGLQFLFEYFSETQRNKGNFPGRFSGRQFSNSRSEMNVSTLELGDSALYLCASRKPPGQGSYEQYFGPGTRLTVT.

The chain couples TRBV5-4 to TRBJ2-7, with 8 positions matching TRBD1. Germline CDR1 SGHNT, CDR2 YYREEE (reference sequence). The V and J ends lost 4 bases and 4 bases, in that order; junction bases with no gene match: 10. The CDR3 has 15 amino acids. The CDR3 DNA reads TGTGCCAGCAGCCTCGGGACAGGAGAGGGTTACGAGCAGTACTTC. As protein: CASSLGTGEGYEQYF.

This clone occurred once. The V gene is TRBV5-1, the J gene TRBJ2-3; 8 bases match TRBD1. The ends lost 3 bases at V and 3 bases at J; junction bases unmatched: 3. Germline CDR1 and CDR2: SGHRS and YFSETQ. CDR3 length: 14 amino acids. The CDR3 sequence: CASSWGQVTDTQYF. CDR3 bases: TGCGCCAGCAGCTGGGGACAGGTAACAGATACGCAGTATTTT.

The chain combines TRBV10-1 with TRBJ2-2; 11 bases agree with TRBD2. There are 16 residues in the CDR3. V was clipped by 1 base and J by 6 bases; unmatched bases: 4. Germline values: CDR1 WNHNN, CDR2 SYGVQD (reference sequence). CDR3 in amino acids: CASSELAGGIPGELFF. The CDR3 region has the DNA TGCGCCAGCAGTGAGTTAGCGGGAGGGATTCCCGGGGAGCTGTTTTTT.

The chain recombines TRBV5-1 with TRBJ2-1, with D maybe TRBD2 (6 bases). Germline CDR1 reads SGHRS; CDR2 reads YFSETQ. The germline V and J ends were trimmed by 2 bases and 8 bases, with 23 bases remaining between them. The CDR3 spans 17 residues. The chain's CDR3 is CASSFPLRGGKIDEQFF. CDR3 bases: TGCGCCAGCAGCTTCCCCCTACGGGGCGGGAAGATAGATGAGCAGTTCTTC. The full variable domain, with the rest looked up from reference TRBV5-1 and TRBJ2-1, is KAGVTQTPRYLIKTRGQQVTLSCSPISGHRSVSWYQQTPGQGLQFLFEYFSETQRNKGNFPGRFSGRQFSNSRSEMNVSTLELGDSALYLCASSFPLRGGKIDEQFFGPGTRLTVL.

This clone was seen a single time. Its ends do not fully match the called genes, so a read error is possible. The chain employs TRBV7-7 and TRBJ2-3; possible D gene TRBD2, 5 bases. The CDR3 sequence is 13 residues long. Germline V gene data show CDR1 as SSHAT and CDR2 as FNYEAQ (reference sequence). CDR3 nucleotides: TGTGCTAGCAGTTCGCGGGGCACAGATACGCAGTATTTT. This encodes CASSSRGTDTQYF.

The chain recombines TRBV6-1 with TRBJ2-7; 9 nucleotides agree with TRBD1. The junction had 9 bases not matched to a gene; V was cut back by 5 bases and J by 7 bases. CDR1 is MNHNS, CDR2 SASEGT, per germline. This CDR3 contains 14 residues. The CDR3 region is CASSTTGGDWEQYF. CDR3 nucleotide sequence: TGTGCCAGCAGTACCACAGGGGGCGATTGGGAGCAGTACTTC.

The V call is TRBV19, the J call TRBJ1-3; TRBD1 matches at 8 bases. Losses at the gene ends were 5 bases for V and 0 bases for J; bases not matched to a gene: 6. The CDR3 length is 16 residues. Germline V gene data show CDR1 as LNHDA and CDR2 as SQIVND (reference sequence). This chain's CDR3 is CASSSHRGDSGNTIYF. The CDR3 DNA reads TGTGCCAGTAGTTCTCACAGGGGGGACTCTGGAAACACCATATATTTT.

The chain couples TRBV2 to TRBJ1-1, with 7 bases lining up with TRBD1. The CDR3 totals 15 residues. In germline, CDR1 is SNHLY, CDR2 FYNNEI. The ends lost 5 bases at V and 2 bases at J; junction bases unmatched: 8. CDR3 protein: CASSSDRAPNTEAFF. The CDR3 coding sequence is TGTGCCAGCAGTTCTGACAGGGCCCCTAACACTGAAGCTTTCTTT.

The chain has TRBV5-8 and TRBJ2-1; 10 bases agree with TRBD2. J gave up 16 bases and V 4 bases, and 17 bases lay outside the gene matches. This CDR3 spans 15 amino acids. Germline V gene sequence: CDR1 SGHTS, CDR2 YDEGEE. CDR3 protein: CASSPLASGRGDQFF. In nucleotides, the CDR3 is TGTGCCAGCAGCCCACTTGCTAGCGGGAGAGGGGATCAATTCTTC. Variable domain in full (rest from reference TRBV5-8 and TRBJ2-1): EAGVTQSPTHLIKTRGQQATLRCSPISGHTSVYWYQQALGLGLQFLLWYDEGEERNRGNFPPRFSGRQFPNYSSELNVNALELEDSALYLCASSPLASGRGDQFFGPGTRLTVL.

V and J are TRBV28 and TRBJ1-2; 11 bases match TRBD1. In germline, CDR1 is MDHEN, CDR2 SYDVKM. The J segment lost 4 bases and the V segment lost 8 bases, leaving 3 bases of the junction unmatched. The length of the CDR3 is 13 residues. This CDR3 reads CASLGTGGYGYTF. The CDR3 coding sequence is TGTGCCAGCCTCGGGACAGGGGGCTATGGCTACACCTTC.

The chain links TRBV5-4 to TRBJ2-3; 9 bases line up with TRBD2. The trim removed 5 bases at V and 2 bases at J, leaving 6 bases unmatched. The CDR3 runs to 15 residues. Germline CDR1 SGHNT, CDR2 YYREEE (reference sequence). CDR3 sequence: CASSYLAGDTDTQYF. The CDR3 DNA reads as TGTGCCAGCAGTTACTTAGCGGGGGACACAGATACGCAGTATTTT.

V is TRBV11-2 and J is TRBJ2-7, with D tentatively TRBD1 (5 bases). Germline loops: CDR1 SGHAT, CDR2 FQNNGV. This CDR3 is 15 amino acids long. The ends were cut back, 2 bases at V and 1 base at J, with 12 bases in the middle. In DNA, the CDR3 is TGTGCCAGCAGCTTAACCCGGGCAGGGTCCTACGAGCAGTACTTC. Translating gives CASSLTRAGSYEQYF.

The V call is TRBV4-3, the J call TRBJ2-7, with a possible D match to TRBD1 (5 bases). V dropped 4 bases and J dropped 0 bases, with 7 bases sitting between them. CDR1 and CDR2 (germline): LGHNA, YSLEER. This CDR3 is 13 amino acids long. CDR3 protein: CASSPQGSYEQYF. The CDR3 DNA reads as TGCGCCAGCAGCCCTCAGGGCTCCTACGAGCAGTACTTC.

This chain connects TRBV4-3 to TRBJ2-1; 7 bases match TRBD2. CDR3 length equals 17 residues. Germline CDR1 and CDR2: LGHNA and YSLEER. Losses at the gene ends were 1 base for V and 2 bases for J; bases not matched to a gene: 8. The chain's CDR3 is CASSQGLAPAPYNEQFF. The CDR3 DNA follows: TGCGCCAGCAGCCAAGGACTAGCTCCAGCCCCCTACAATGAGCAGTTCTTC.

This chain connects TRBV5-6 to TRBJ2-5; 11 bases fit TRBD2. This CDR3 has 17 amino acids. The V gene's germline CDR1 is SGHDT and CDR2 YYEEEE. V shed 0 bases and J 5 bases; nucleotides not matched to a gene: 9. The CDR3 sequence: CASSLELAGGNLETQYF. The CDR3 DNA is TGTGCCAGCAGCTTGGAATTAGCGGGAGGGAATTTGGAGACCCAGTACTTC.

The V gene is TRBV7-9, the J gene TRBJ1-1; D is perhaps TRBD1 (5 bases). V was clipped by 3 bases and J by 0 bases, with 8 bases between them. The CDR3 has 14 residues. Per the germline V gene, CDR1 is SEHNR and CDR2 is FQNEAQ (reference sequence). CDR3 coding DNA: TGTGCCAGCAGCTTGCGGGACCTGAACACTGAAGCTTTCTTT. Its protein is CASSLRDLNTEAFF.